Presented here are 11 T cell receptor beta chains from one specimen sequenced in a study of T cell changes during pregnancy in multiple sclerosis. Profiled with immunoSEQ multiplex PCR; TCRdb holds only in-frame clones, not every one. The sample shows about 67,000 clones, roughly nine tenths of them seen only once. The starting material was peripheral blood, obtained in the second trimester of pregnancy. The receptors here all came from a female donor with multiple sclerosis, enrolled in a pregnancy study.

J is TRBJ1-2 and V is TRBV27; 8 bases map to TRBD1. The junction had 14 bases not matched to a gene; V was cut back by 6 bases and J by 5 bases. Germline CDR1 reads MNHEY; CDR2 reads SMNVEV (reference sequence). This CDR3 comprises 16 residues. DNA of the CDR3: TGTGCCAGCAGCCACTACCCACCGACAGGGGAGTATGGCTACACCTTC. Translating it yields CASSHYPPTGEYGYTF.

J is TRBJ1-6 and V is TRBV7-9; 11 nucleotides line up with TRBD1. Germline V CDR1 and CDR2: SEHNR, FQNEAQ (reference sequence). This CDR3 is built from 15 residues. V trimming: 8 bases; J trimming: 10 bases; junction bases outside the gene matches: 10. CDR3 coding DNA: TGTGCCAGCGGACAGGGGGCGGATTTGAAATCACCCCTCCACTTT. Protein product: CASGQGADLKSPLHF.

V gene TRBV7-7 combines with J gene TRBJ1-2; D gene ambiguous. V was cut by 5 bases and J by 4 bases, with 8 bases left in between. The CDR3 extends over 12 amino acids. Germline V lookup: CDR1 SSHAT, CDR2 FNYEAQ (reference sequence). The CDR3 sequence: CASSPDCYGYTF. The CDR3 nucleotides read TGTGCCAGCAGCCCAGACTGCTATGGCTACACCTTC.

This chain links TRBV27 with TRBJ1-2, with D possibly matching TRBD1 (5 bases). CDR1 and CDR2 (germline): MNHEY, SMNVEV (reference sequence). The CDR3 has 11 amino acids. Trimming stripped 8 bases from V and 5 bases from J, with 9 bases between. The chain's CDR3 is CASGSGYGYTF. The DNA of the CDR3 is TGTGCCAGCGGCTCAGGGTATGGCTACACCTTC.

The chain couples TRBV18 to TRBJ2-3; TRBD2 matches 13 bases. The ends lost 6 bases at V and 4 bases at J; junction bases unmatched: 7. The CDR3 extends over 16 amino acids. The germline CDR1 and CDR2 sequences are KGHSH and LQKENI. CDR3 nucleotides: TGTGCCAGCTCCCAGGGACTAGCGGGGTTAGCAGATACGCAGTATTTT. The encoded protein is CASSQGLAGLADTQYF.

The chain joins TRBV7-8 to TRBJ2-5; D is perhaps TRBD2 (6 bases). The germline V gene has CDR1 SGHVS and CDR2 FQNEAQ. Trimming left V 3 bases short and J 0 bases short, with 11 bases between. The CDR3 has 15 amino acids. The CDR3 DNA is TGTGCCAGCAGCTTTGGGAGGACCTACCAAGAGACCCAGTACTTC. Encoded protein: CASSFGRTYQETQYF.

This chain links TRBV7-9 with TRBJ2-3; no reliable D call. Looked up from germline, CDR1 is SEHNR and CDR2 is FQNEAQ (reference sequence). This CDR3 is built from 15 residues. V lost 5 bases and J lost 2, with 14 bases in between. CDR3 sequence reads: CASSPEVRTTDTQYF. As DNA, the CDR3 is TGTGCCAGCAGCCCAGAAGTACGCACCACAGATACGCAGTATTTT.

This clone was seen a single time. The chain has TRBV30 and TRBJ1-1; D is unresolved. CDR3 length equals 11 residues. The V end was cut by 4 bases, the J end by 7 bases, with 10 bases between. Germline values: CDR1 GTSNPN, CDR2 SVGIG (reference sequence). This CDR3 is CAWTGRYEAFF. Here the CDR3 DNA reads TGTGCCTGGACCGGGAGATATGAAGCTTTCTTT.

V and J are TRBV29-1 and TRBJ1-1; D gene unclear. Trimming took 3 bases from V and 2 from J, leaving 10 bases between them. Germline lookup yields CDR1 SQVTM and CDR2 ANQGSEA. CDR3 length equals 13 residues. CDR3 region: CSVEGTDNTEAFF. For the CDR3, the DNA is TGCAGCGTTGAGGGCACTGATAACACTGAAGCTTTCTTT.

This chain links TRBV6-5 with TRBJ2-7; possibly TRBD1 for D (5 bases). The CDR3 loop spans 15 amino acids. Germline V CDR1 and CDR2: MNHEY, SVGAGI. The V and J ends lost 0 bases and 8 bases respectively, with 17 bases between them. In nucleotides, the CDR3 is TGTGCCAGCAGTTACTCGGCAGGGCCCCAGGGAAAGCAGTACTTC. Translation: CASSYSAGPQGKQYF.

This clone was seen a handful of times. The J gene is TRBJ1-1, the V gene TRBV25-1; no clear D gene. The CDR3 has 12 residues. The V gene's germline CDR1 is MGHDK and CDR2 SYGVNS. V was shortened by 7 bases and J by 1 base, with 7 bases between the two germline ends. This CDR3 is CASISTNTEAFF. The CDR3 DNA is TGTGCCAGCATTAGTACGAACACTGAAGCTTTCTTT.